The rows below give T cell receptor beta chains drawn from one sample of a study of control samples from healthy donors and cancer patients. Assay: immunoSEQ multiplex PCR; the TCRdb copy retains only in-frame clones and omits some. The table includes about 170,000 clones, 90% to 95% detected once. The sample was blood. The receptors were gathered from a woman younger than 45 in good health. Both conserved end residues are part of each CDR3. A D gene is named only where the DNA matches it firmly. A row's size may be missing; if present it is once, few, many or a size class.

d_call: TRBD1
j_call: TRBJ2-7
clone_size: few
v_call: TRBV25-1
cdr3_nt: TGTGCCAGCAGAACCGGGACAGGGGTCTACGAGCAGTACTTC
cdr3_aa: CASRTGTGVYEQYF

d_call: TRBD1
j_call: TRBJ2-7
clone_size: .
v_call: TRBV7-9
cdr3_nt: TGTGCCAGCAGCACGGACAGGGGTATCTACGAGCAGTACTTC
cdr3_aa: CASSTDRGIYEQYF

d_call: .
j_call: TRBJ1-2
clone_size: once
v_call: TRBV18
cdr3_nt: TGTGCCAGCTCACCAATCAGGGACGCTAATGGCTACACCTTC
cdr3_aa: CASSPIRDANGYTF

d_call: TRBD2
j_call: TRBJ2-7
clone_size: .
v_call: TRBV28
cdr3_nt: TGTGCCAGCAGTATAACTCTAGCGGGCTACGAGCAGTACTTC
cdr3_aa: CASSITLAGYEQYF

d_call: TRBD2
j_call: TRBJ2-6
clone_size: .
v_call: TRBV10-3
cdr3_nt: TGTGCCATCAGTGAGTCGAACCCGCTAGCGGGAGATTCCGGGGCCAACGTCCTGACTTTC
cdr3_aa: CAISESNPLAGDSGANVLTF

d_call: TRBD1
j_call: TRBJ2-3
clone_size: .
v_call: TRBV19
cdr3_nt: TGTGCCAGTAGTAATCAGGGGGGCACAGATACGCAGTATTTT
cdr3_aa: CASSNQGGTDTQYF

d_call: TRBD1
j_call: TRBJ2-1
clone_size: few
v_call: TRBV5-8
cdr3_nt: TGTGCCAGCAGCTTGGGGGACAGGGGGACCAATGAGCAGTTCTTC
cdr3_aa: CASSLGDRGTNEQFF

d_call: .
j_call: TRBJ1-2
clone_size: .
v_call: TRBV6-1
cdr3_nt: TGTGCCAGCAGTGAAGGGTCGGGGGGGTACTATGGCTACACCTTC
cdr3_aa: CASSEGSGGYYGYTF

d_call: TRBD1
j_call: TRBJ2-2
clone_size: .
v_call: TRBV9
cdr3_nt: TGTGCCAGCAGCGTCGGACAGGGGGCGGCCGGGGAGCTGTTTTTT
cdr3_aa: CASSVGQGAAGELFF

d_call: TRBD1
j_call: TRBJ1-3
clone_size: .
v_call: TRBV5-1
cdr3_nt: TGCGCCAGCACCCTAACAGGGGACGGAAACACCATATATTTT
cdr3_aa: CASTLTGDGNTIYF

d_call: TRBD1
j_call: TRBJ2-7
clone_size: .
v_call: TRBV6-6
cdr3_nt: TGTGCCAGCAGTTCTCTTCAGGGGGCCGCCTACGAGCAGTACTTC
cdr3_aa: CASSSLQGAAYEQYF

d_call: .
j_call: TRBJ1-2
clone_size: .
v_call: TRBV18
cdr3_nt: TGTGCCAGCTCACCGATCGGACTTTCCGGGGGCTACACCTTC
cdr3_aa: CASSPIGLSGGYTF

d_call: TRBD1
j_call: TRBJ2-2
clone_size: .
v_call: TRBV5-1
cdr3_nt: TGCGCCAGCAGCTTGGGACAGGGGGACGTCGGGGAGCTGTTTTTT
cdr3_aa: CASSLGQGDVGELFF

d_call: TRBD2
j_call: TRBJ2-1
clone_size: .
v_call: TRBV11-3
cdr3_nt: TGTGCCAGCAGCTTAGTGGCGGGAGGTGAGCAGTTCTTC
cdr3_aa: CASSLVAGGEQFF

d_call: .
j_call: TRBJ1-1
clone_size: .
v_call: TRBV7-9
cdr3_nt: TGTGCCAGCAGCTTAGCTTCAGGGTTAGGTGAAGCTTTCTTT
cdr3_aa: CASSLASGLGEAFF

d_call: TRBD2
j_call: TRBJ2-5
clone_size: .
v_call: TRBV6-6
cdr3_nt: TGTGCCAGCACGACTAGCGGGGCACAAGAGACCCAGTACTTC
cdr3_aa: CASTTSGAQETQYF

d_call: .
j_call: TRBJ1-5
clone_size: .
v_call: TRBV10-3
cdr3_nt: TGTGCCATCAGTGGGGGTTATAGCAATCAGCCCCAGCATTTT
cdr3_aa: CAISGGYSNQPQHF

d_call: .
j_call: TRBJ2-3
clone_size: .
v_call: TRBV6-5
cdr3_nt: TGTGCCAGCAGTTCCACAGGTCCCCCAGATACGCAGTATTTT
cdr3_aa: CASSSTGPPDTQYF

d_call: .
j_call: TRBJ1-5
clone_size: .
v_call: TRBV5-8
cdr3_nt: TGTGCCAGCAGCTTGGGGGGATATAGCAATCAGCCCCAGCATTTT
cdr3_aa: CASSLGGYSNQPQHF

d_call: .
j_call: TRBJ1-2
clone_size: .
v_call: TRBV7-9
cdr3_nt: TGTGCCAGCAGCTTAGAGACCCGGGACATTTATGGCTACACCTTC
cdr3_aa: CASSLETRDIYGYTF

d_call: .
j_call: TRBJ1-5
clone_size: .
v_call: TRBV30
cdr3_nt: TGTGCCTGGGGCAGGGGTCAGCCCCAGCATTTT
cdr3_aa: CAWGRGQPQHF

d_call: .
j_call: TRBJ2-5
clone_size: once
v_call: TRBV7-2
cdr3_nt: TGTGCCAGCAGCTTAGGCAGGGCTGAGGGGACCCAGTACTTC
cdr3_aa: CASSLGRAEGTQYF

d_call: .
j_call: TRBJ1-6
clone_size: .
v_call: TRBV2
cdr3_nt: TGTGCCAGCAGTACAGGGAGCTCCTATAATTCACCCCTCCACTTT
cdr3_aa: CASSTGSSYNSPLHF

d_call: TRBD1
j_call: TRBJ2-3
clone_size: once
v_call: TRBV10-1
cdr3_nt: TGCGCCAGCAGACCGGGACAGGGGGCTAATACGCAGTATTTT
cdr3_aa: CASRPGQGANTQYF

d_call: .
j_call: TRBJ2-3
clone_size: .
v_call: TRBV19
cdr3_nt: TGTGCCACCCGGGAGTCAGATACGCAGTATTTT
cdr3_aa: CATRESDTQYF

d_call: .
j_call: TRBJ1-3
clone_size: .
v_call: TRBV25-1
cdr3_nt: TGTGCCAGCACCAAAACAACCGACTCTGGAAACACCATATATTTT
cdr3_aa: CASTKTTDSGNTIYF

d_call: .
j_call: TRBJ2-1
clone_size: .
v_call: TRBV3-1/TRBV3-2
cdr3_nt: TGTGCCAGCAGCCAAGACAGGGGTCGGGATGAGCAGTTCTTC
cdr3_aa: CASSQDRGRDEQFF

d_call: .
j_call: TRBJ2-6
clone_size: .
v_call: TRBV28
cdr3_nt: TGTGCCAGTCAACTAGGGGCAGGGGCCAACGTCCTGACTTTC
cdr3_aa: CASQLGAGANVLTF

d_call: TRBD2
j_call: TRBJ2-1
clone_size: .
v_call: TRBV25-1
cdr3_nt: TGTGCCAGCAGACTAGCGGGAGGGCATGAGCAGTTCTTC
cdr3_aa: CASRLAGGHEQFF

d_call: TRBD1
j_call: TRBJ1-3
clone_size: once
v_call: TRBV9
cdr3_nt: TGTGCCAGCAGCGGACAGGGCGGAAGAAACACCATATATTTT
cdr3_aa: CASSGQGGRNTIYF

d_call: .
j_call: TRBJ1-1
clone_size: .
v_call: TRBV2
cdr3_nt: TGTGCCAGCAAACCAGATGGGGGCCGGGCTGAAGCTTTCTTT
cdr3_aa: CASKPDGGRAEAFF

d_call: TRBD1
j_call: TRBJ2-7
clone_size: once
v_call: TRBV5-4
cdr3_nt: TGTGCCAGCAGCTTGGTTTCGGGACAGGGGCCCTACGAGCAGTACTTC
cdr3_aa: CASSLVSGQGPYEQYF

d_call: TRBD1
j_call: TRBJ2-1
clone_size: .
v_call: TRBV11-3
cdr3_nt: TGTGCCAGCACCGGGACAGGCAATTACAATGAGCAGTTCTTC
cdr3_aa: CASTGTGNYNEQFF

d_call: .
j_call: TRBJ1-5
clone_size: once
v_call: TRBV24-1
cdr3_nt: TGTGCCACCAGTGGAGGGCACAATCAGCCCCAGCATTTT
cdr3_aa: CATSGGHNQPQHF

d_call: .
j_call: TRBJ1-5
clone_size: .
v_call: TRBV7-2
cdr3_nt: TGTGCCAGCAGCTTAGCGCTCAATCAGCCCCAGCATTTT
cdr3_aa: CASSLALNQPQHF

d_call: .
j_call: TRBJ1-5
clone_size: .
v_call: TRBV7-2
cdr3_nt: TGTGCCAGCAGCCCAGACCAGGGTAGTGGGCAGCCCCAGCATTTT
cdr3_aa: CASSPDQGSGQPQHF

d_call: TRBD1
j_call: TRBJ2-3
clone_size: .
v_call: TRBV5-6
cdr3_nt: TGTGCCAGCAGGACCGGGACAGGGTCAGATACGCAGTATTTT
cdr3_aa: CASRTGTGSDTQYF

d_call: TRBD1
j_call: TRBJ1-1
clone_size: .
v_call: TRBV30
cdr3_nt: TGTGCCTGCGCCGGACAGGGCTACACTGAAGCTTTCTTT
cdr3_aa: CACAGQGYTEAFF

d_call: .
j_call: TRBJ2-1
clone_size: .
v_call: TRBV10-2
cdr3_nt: TGCGCCAGCAGTGCCTACAATGAGCAGTTCTTC
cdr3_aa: CASSAYNEQFF

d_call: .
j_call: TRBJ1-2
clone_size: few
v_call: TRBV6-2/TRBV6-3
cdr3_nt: TGTGCCAGCAGCAAGATTAACTATGGCTACACCTTC
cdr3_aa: CASSKINYGYTF

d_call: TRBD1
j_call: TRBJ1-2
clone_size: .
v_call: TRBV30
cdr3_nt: TGTGCCTGGAGTACTCCGGGACAGGGGGACTATGGCTACACCTTC
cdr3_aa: CAWSTPGQGDYGYTF

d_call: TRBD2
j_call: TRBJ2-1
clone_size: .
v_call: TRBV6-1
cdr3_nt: TGTGCCAGCAGTGAAGCTAGCGGGGGAGGGGATGAGCAGTTCTTC
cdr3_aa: CASSEASGGGDEQFF

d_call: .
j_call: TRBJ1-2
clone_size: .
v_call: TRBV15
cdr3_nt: TGTGCCACCAGCAGAACAGAAGGCTATGGCTACACCTTC
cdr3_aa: CATSRTEGYGYTF

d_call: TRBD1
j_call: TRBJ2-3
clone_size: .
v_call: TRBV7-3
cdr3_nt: TGTGCCAGCAGCTTAATAGCGACAGGGGCTACCACAGATACGCAGTATTTT
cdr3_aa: CASSLIATGATTDTQYF

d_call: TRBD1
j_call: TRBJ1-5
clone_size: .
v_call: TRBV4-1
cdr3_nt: TGCGCCAGCAGCCACGGGACAGGCAATCAGCCCCAGCATTTT
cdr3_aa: CASSHGTGNQPQHF